What follows are 30 T cell receptor beta chains derived from one specimen sequenced in a study of OX40 agonist ivuxolimab in advanced cancers. The protocol was immunoSEQ multiplex PCR, while the TCRdb copy is restricted to in-frame clones and leaves out a portion. Here the sample spans roughly 60,000 clones, 85% to 95% being singletons. This specimen was CD4+ or CD8+ T cells sorted from blood, taken in a trial of the OX40 agonist ivuxolimab. Receptors originate from an adult with an advanced solid tumor such as melanoma, head and neck, liver or kidney cancer.

The chain joins TRBV6-6 to TRBJ2-5; D may be TRBD1 (8 bases). The CDR3 covers 15 residues. The V end was cut by 4 bases, the J end by 4 bases, with 16 bases between. Germline lookup yields CDR1 MNHNY and CDR2 SVGAGI (reference sequence). The CDR3: CASSLGQGGRETQYF. The CDR3 nucleotides are TGTGCCAGCAGTTTAGGACAGGGAGGGCGAGAGACCCAGTACTTC.

The chain is built from TRBV13 and TRBJ2-7, with D possibly matching TRBD2 (5 bases). The V end lost 5 bases, the J end lost 5 bases, and 10 bases lay between the germline ends. There are 12 residues in the CDR3. Germline V gives CDR1 PRHDT, CDR2 FYEKMQ (reference sequence). This CDR3 is CASSTSDDEQYF. The DNA for the CDR3 is TGTGCCAGCAGCACTAGTGACGACGAGCAGTACTTC.

The chain has TRBV28 and TRBJ1-4; 7 bases align to TRBD1. Germline V gene data show CDR1 as MDHEN and CDR2 as SYDVKM. There are 12 residues in the CDR3. V shed 6 bases and J 8 bases; nucleotides not matched to a gene: 3. The CDR3 is CASSPRGEKLFF. For the CDR3, the DNA is TGTGCCAGCAGCCCCAGGGGGGAAAAACTGTTTTTT.

This rearrangement joins TRBV30 to TRBJ2-3; D unclear. This CDR3 region has 13 residues. The germline gives CDR1 GTSNPN, CDR2 SVGIG (reference sequence). V lost 2 bases and J lost 4, with 10 bases in between. CDR3 sequence (DNA): TGTGCCTGGAGTCTAGGGCGTTCAGATACGCAGTATTTT. Translating gives CAWSLGRSDTQYF.

The CDR3 region is CASSLAPLGRETQYF. The CDR3 DNA reads as TGTGCCAGCAGCTTAGCCCCCCTGGGAAGGGAGACCCAGTACTTC. The V gene is TRBV7-9, the J gene TRBJ2-5, with D unresolved. This CDR3 spans 15 amino acids. In germline, CDR1 is SEHNR, CDR2 FQNEAQ (reference sequence). Trimming shortened V by 0 bases and J by 5 bases, and 13 bases separated the two germline ends.

V gene TRBV19 combines with J gene TRBJ2-3, with D possibly being TRBD2 (5 bases). Germline V gene data show CDR1 as LNHDA and CDR2 as SQIVND (reference sequence). Between the trimmed V and J ends, which lost 3 bases and 6 bases, there was a span of 10 bases. The CDR3 has 13 amino acids. The CDR3 DNA reads as TGTGCCAGTAGTATGTGGGGAGCCGATACGCAGTATTTT. It is translated as CASSMWGADTQYF.

The J gene is TRBJ1-1, the V gene TRBV7-9; 7 positions agree with TRBD1. The germline CDR1 and CDR2 sequences are SEHNR and FQNEAQ (reference sequence). J was trimmed by 4 bases and V by 5 bases; bases with no gene match: 4. The CDR3 spans 13 residues. The chain's CDR3 is CASSGDRVTEAFF. In nucleotides, the CDR3 is TGTGCCAGCAGCGGTGACAGGGTCACTGAAGCTTTCTTT.

This chain connects TRBV29-1 to TRBJ1-1, with D hard to call. The CDR3 sequence is 12 residues long. Trimming left V 4 bases short and J 3 bases short, with 9 bases between. CDR1 and CDR2 (germline): SQVTM, ANQGSEA. CDR3 sequence reads: CSVARGDTEAFF. In nucleotides, the CDR3 is TGCAGCGTTGCCCGGGGAGACACTGAAGCTTTCTTT.

The chain couples TRBV7-9 to TRBJ2-5; the D gene is possibly TRBD2 (6 bases). There are 14 residues in the CDR3. Trimming stripped 5 bases from V and 2 bases from J, with 12 bases between. Germline-derived CDR1 and CDR2 are SEHNR and FQNEAQ (reference sequence). CDR3 in DNA: TGTGCCAGCAGCCCAGGGACTGGGCAAGAGACCCAGTACTTC. Amino acid sequence: CASSPGTGQETQYF.

In DNA form, the CDR3 reads TGTGCCAGCAGCGTAGAGGGCGGGGAGCTGTTTTTT. Protein: CASSVEGGELFF. This chain links TRBV9 with TRBJ2-2; D remains ambiguous. Per germline, CDR1 SGDLS and CDR2 YYNGEE. CDR3 length: 12 amino acids. V was cut by 0 bases and J by 7 bases, with 4 bases left in between.

The V and J genes are TRBV20-1 and TRBJ2-1, with no clear D. Looked up from germline, CDR1 is DFQATT and CDR2 is SNEGSKA (reference sequence). The CDR3 sequence is 11 residues long. Here the CDR3 DNA reads TGCATCCCAGTTATCTACAATGAGCAGTTCTTC. Translated, it gives CIPVIYNEQFF.

This chain connects TRBV25-1 to TRBJ2-7; TRBD2 aligns across 7 bases. The V and J ends lost 5 bases and 3 bases, in that order; junction bases with no gene match: 10. Germline CDR1 MGHDK, CDR2 SYGVNS. The CDR3 is 15 amino acids. The CDR3 is CASSPIPASGYEQYF. CDR3 nucleotides: TGTGCCAGCAGTCCGATCCCGGCTAGCGGCTACGAGCAGTACTTC.

This chain joins TRBV13 and TRBJ1-1; a weak D match, TRBD1 (6 bases). Trimming shortened V by 3 bases and J by 0 bases, and 8 bases separated the two germline ends. The CDR3 consists of 14 residues. Germline V lookup: CDR1 PRHDT, CDR2 FYEKMQ (reference sequence). CDR3 bases: TGTGCCAGCAGCTTGACAGGAGTGAACACTGAAGCTTTCTTT. This gives the protein CASSLTGVNTEAFF.

The V call is TRBV10-2, the J call TRBJ1-2; a possible D gene is TRBD1 (5 bases). Trimming stripped 5 bases from V and 8 bases from J, with 15 bases between. The CDR3 length is 13 residues. CDR1 and CDR2 from the germline V gene are WSHSY and SAAADI. CDR3 sequence reads: CASSKTGSGGYTF. The CDR3 nucleotides are TGCGCCAGCAGTAAAACAGGTTCTGGCGGCTACACCTTC.

This chain joins TRBV11-1 and TRBJ2-1; D ambiguous. V shed 5 bases and J shed 12 bases, with 14 bases lying between them. Germline V gives CDR1 SGHAT, CDR2 FQDESV (reference sequence). The CDR3 has 12 amino acids. The CDR3 here is CASSTSSWGQFF. The CDR3 DNA reads as TGTGCCAGCAGCACATCATCCTGGGGGCAGTTCTTC. The full variable domain, its missing parts supplied by reference TRBV11-1 and TRBJ2-1, is EAEVAQSPRYKITEKSQAVAFWCDPISGHATLYWYRQILGQGPELLVQFQDESVVDDSQLPKDRFSAERLKGVDSTLKIQPAELGDSAMYLCASSTSSWGQFFGPGTRLTVL.

Regarding this clone: An end of the junction differs from the germline gene, which may be a read error. The same CDR3 can be traced to other DNA sequences in this sample. The chain employs TRBV29-1 and TRBJ1-2; TRBD1 is a possible D gene (6 bases). The CDR3 loop spans 14 amino acids. CDR1 SQVTM and CDR2 ANQGSEA come from the germline V gene. CDR3 in DNA: TGCAGCGTTGAAGATCGGACAGCCAACTACGGCTACACCTTC. Protein sequence: CSVEDRTANYGYTF.

This chain uses TRBV5-6 with TRBJ2-7; 12 positions agree with TRBD2. Trimming removed 4 bases from V and 6 bases from J; junction bases left unmatched: 11. In germline, CDR1 is SGHDT, CDR2 YYEEEE. The CDR3 contains 16 residues. The CDR3 loop is CASSRMETSGSGEQYF. In DNA form, the CDR3 reads TGTGCCAGCAGCCGTATGGAGACTAGCGGGAGTGGCGAGCAGTACTTC.

This chain joins TRBV2 and TRBJ2-1, with D hard to call. Germline-derived CDR1 and CDR2 are SNHLY and FYNNEI. There are 15 residues in the CDR3. V was pared by 4 bases and J by 3 bases, with 13 bases between. CDR3 loop: CASSAGTQFYNEQFF. CDR3 DNA: TGTGCCAGCAGTGCCGGAACACAGTTCTACAATGAGCAGTTCTTC.

The chain joins TRBV9 to TRBJ2-3, with a possible D match to TRBD2 (6 bases). CDR1 and CDR2 from the germline V gene are SGDLS and YYNGEE. This CDR3 has 16 residues. V shed 1 base and J shed 6 bases, with 18 bases lying between them. CDR3: CASSVSAGLAGDTQYF. For the CDR3, the DNA is TGTGCCAGCAGCGTATCAGCGGGCCTGGCGGGGGATACGCAGTATTTT.

The rearrangement joins TRBV7-9 to TRBJ1-2; no clear D gene. The germline V and J ends were trimmed by 1 base and 3 bases, with 18 bases remaining between them. Germline CDR1 and CDR2: SEHNR and FQNEAQ (reference sequence). This CDR3 is built from 17 residues. The CDR3 DNA follows: TGTGCCAGCAGCTTAGTTGGCAGGTCATCTTATGACTATGGCTACACCTTC. Its protein is CASSLVGRSSYDYGYTF.

The chain carries TRBV29-1 and TRBJ2-2; no reliable D call. Trimming removed 1 base at V and 7 bases at J, with 4 bases between. Germline lookup yields CDR1 SQVTM and CDR2 ANQGSEA. The CDR3 covers 11 residues. DNA for the CDR3: TGCAGCGTTGAAGGGGTCGGGGAGCTGTTTTTT. Protein sequence: CSVEGVGELFF.

The chain has TRBV6-1 and TRBJ2-1; D not resolved. This CDR3 contains 11 residues. Deletions cut 5 bases from V and 9 bases from J, with 8 bases between. In germline, CDR1 is MNHNS, CDR2 SASEGT. The CDR3 is CASSLLGEQFF. As DNA, the CDR3 is TGTGCCAGCAGTTTGCTGGGTGAGCAGTTCTTC.

The chain carries TRBV9 and TRBJ2-7; a possible D gene is TRBD1 (6 bases). The CDR3 has 15 amino acids. Trimming removed 4 bases from V and 7 bases from J, with 21 bases in between. Germline V lookup: CDR1 SGDLS, CDR2 YYNGEE. The CDR3, as DNA: TGTGCCAGCAGCTTCCCCCTCGGACAGCTTGGAGAGCAGTACTTC. Its translation is CASSFPLGQLGEQYF.

The V and J genes are TRBV6-4 and TRBJ2-3; 7 bases agree with TRBD1. CDR3 size: 16 residues. V gave up 7 bases and J gave up 2 bases; unmatched junction bases: 12. Germline V lookup: CDR1 MRHNA, CDR2 SNTAGT. The CDR3 sequence is CASKAVGTDPTDTQYF. CDR3 DNA sequence: TGTGCCAGCAAGGCGGTAGGGACAGACCCCACAGATACGCAGTATTTT.

The chain links TRBV9 to TRBJ2-7, with TRBD2 matching over 7 bases. This CDR3 has 12 residues. V lost 7 bases and J lost 7; bases outside the gene matches: 8. Per the germline V gene, CDR1 is SGDLS and CDR2 is YYNGEE. CDR3 in amino acids: CASGAGRDEQYF. The CDR3 DNA reads TGTGCCAGCGGCGCAGGGAGGGATGAGCAGTACTTC.

The J gene is TRBJ2-7, the V gene TRBV6-1; TRBD2 agrees at 10 bases. V gave up 2 bases and J gave up 3 bases; unmatched junction bases: 7. CDR1 MNHNS and CDR2 SASEGT come from the germline V gene. This CDR3 has 16 amino acids. The CDR3 loop is CASSELRVAGGYEQYF. The CDR3, as DNA: TGTGCCAGCAGTGAACTTAGGGTAGCGGGAGGCTACGAGCAGTACTTC.

This chain uses TRBV6-6 with TRBJ2-1, with 8 bases fitting TRBD1. The CDR3 is 15 residues long. Germline loops: CDR1 MNHNY, CDR2 SVGAGI (reference sequence). The V segment lost 5 bases and the J segment 2 bases; nucleotides outside the gene matches: 5. Written as DNA, the CDR3 is TGTGCCAGCAGTCCAGGGGGCACCCCCTACAATGAGCAGTTCTTC. Its translation: CASSPGGTPYNEQFF.

The chain combines TRBV7-9 with TRBJ2-3; D may be TRBD1 (6 bases). This CDR3 has 16 amino acids. With 4 bases removed from V and 3 bases from J, the gap between germline ends came to 17 bases. Germline V gives CDR1 SEHNR, CDR2 FQNEAQ (reference sequence). DNA for the CDR3: TGTGCCAGCAGCTCGGCAGGGGCCGGTGAGACAGATACGCAGTATTTT. As protein: CASSSAGAGETDTQYF.

V gene TRBV4-3 combines with J gene TRBJ2-7, with a weak D call TRBD2 (5 bases). Between the trimmed V and J ends, which lost 4 bases and 1 base, there was a span of 14 bases. In germline, CDR1 is LGHNA, CDR2 YSLEER. The length of the CDR3 is 15 residues. The chain's CDR3 is CASSPSAGLSYEQYF. Here the CDR3 DNA reads TGCGCCAGCAGCCCCTCCGCGGGTTTGTCCTACGAGCAGTACTTC.

V usage is TRBV9 and J usage is TRBJ2-1, with a tentative D call TRBD2 (6 bases). In germline, CDR1 is SGDLS, CDR2 YYNGEE. CDR3 length: 16 amino acids. V shed 3 bases and J shed 0 bases, with 13 bases lying between them. The CDR3, as DNA: TGTGCCAGCAGCGGACTTGGGGACTTCTCCTACAATGAGCAGTTCTTC. This gives the protein CASSGLGDFSYNEQFF.